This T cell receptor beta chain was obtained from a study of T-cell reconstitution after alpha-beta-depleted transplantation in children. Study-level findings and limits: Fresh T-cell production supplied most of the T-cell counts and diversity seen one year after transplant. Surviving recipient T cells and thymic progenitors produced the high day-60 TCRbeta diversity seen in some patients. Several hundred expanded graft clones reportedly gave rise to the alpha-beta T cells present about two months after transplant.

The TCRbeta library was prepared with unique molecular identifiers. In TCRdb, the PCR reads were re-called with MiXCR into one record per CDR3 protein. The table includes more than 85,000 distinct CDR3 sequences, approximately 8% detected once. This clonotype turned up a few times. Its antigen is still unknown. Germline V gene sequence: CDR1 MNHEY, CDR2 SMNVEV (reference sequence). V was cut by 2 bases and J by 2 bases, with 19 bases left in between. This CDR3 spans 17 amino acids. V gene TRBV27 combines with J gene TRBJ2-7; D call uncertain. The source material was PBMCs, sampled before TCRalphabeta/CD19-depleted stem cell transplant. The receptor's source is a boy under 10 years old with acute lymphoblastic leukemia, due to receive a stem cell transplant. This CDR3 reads CASSLGPLPATAYEQYF. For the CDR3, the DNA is TGTGCCAGCAGTTTAGGCCCGCTCCCAGCAACCGCCTACGAGCAGTACTTC.